The source of this T cell receptor (beta chain) is a study of cytomegalovirus exposure and HLA in healthy donors. The PCR was carried out with 60 Vbeta primers and 13 Jbeta primers. Sequenced by immunoSEQ multiplex PCR; TCRdb stores in-frame clones only, minus some. The table has about 100,000 clones, approximately 78% seen once. A single count supports this clone. This TCR was sampled from a woman aged 55-69 years in good health and CMV-seronegative. The specimen was PBMCs.

CDR3 coding DNA: TGTGCCAGCAGTCTCGGGGTGACTGAAGCTTTCTTT. Translated, it gives CASSLGVTEAFF. The J gene is TRBJ1-1, the V gene TRBV5-6; D is unclear. Looked up from germline, CDR1 is SGHDT and CDR2 is YYEEEE. The CDR3 is 12 residues long. With 5 bases removed from V and 5 bases from J, the gap between germline ends came to 10 bases.